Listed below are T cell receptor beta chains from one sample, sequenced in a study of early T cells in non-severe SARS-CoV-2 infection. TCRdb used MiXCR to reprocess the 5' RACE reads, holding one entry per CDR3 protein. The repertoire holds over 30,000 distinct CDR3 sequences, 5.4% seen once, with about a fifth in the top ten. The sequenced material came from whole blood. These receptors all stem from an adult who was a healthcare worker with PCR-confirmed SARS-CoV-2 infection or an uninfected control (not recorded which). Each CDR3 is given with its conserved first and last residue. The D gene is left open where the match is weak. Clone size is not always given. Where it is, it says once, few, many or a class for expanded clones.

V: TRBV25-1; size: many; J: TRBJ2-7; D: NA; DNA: TGTGCCACCCTCTGGGGGCAATGGGGCGCCCACGAGCAGTACTTC; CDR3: CATLWGQWGAHEQYF
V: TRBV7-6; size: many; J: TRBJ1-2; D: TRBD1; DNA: TGTGCCAGCAGCTTAACAGGGGAAGGCTACACCTTC; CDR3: CASSLTGEGYTF
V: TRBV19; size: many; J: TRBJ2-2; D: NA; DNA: TGTGCCAGTAGTGGGACGGCGAACACCGGGGAGCTGTTTTTT; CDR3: CASSGTANTGELFF
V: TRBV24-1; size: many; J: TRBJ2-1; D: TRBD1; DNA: TGTGCCACCAGTGACCCGGACAGGGGGCTCAATGAGCAGTTCTTC; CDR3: CATSDPDRGLNEQFF
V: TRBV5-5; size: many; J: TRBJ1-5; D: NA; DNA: TGTGCCAGCAGCTTGGGTGCGGGGACTCATAGCAATCAGCCCCAGCATTTT; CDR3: CASSLGAGTHSNQPQHF
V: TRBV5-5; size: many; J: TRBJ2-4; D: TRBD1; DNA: TGTGCCAGCAGCTTGGCTATAGGACAGGGGGCCAAAAACATTCAGTACTTC; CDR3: CASSLAIGQGAKNIQYF
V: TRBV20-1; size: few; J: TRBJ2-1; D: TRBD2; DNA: TGCAGTGCTAGTGGAACTAGCGGGGGGCTGTTTTGGGAGCAGTTCTTC; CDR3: CSASGTSGGLFWEQFF
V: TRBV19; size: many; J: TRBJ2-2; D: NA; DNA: TGTGCCAGTATTGCCAGCGGTGGCACCGGGGAGCTGTTTTTT; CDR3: CASIASGGTGELFF
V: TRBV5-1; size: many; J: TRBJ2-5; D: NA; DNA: TGCGCCAGCAAACCAGGGGCACTCCAAGAGACCCAGTACTTC; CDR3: CASKPGALQETQYF
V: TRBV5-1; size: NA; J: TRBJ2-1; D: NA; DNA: TGCGCCAGCAGCTTGGAGGTGATGGATGAGCAGTTCTTC; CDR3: CASSLEVMDEQFF
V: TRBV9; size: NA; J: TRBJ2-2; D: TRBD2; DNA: TGTGCCAGCAGCGCTAGCGGGATAGCCGGGGAGCTGTTTTTT; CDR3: CASSASGIAGELFF
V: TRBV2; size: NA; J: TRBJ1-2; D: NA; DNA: TGTGCCAGCAGTTTTTTGACACGGACCGGGAGCTATGGCTACACCTTC; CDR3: CASSFLTRTGSYGYTF
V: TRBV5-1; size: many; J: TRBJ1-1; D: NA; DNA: TGCGCCAGCAGCTTTGGGGGTACGGGCACTGAAGCTTTCTTT; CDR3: CASSFGGTGTEAFF
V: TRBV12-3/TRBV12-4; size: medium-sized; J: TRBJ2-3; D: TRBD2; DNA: TGTGCCAGCAGTACGACTAGCGGGGCGAGCACAGATACGCAGTATTTT; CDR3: CASSTTSGASTDTQYF
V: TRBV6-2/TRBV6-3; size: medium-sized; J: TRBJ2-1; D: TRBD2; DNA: TGTGCCAGCAGTTTGACTAGCGGGATTGAGCAGTTCTTC; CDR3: CASSLTSGIEQFF
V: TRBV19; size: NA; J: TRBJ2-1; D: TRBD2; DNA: TGTGCCAGTAGTCTCGGACTAGCGGGGGCCTCCTACAATGAGCAGTTCTTC; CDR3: CASSLGLAGASYNEQFF
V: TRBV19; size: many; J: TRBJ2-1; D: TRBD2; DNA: TGTGCCAGTAGTATAGGACTAGCGGGATCGCTAAATGAGCAGTTCTTC; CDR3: CASSIGLAGSLNEQFF
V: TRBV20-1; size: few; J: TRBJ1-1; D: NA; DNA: TGCAGTGCTAGAGATTCGGGACACCCCATGGGGACTGAAGCTTTCTTT; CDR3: CSARDSGHPMGTEAFF
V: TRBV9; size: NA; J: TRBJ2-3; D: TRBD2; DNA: TGTGCCAGCAGCGTAGAACCCGGACTAGCGGTGCAGTATTTT; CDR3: CASSVEPGLAVQYF
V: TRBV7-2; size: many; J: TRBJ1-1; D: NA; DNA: TGTGCCAGCAGACTAACTATGAACACTGAAGCTTTCTTT; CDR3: CASRLTMNTEAFF
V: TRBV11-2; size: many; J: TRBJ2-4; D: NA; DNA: TGTGCCAGCAGTTACTCCAGGGACGCCAAAAACATTCAGTACTTC; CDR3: CASSYSRDAKNIQYF
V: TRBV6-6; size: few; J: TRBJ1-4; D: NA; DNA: TGTGCCAGCAGTAATCAGCGAAATGAAAAACTGTTTTTT; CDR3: CASSNQRNEKLFF
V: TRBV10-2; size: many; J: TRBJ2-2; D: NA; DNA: TGCGCCAGCAGCGGGAGTGGAAACACCGGGGAGCTGTTTTTT; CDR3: CASSGSGNTGELFF
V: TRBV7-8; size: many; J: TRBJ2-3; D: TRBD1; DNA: TGTGCCAGCAGCTCCATGACAGGGGGCCCCTTAACAGATACGCAGTATTTT; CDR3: CASSSMTGGPLTDTQYF
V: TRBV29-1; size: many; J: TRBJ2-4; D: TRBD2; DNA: TGCAGCGTTGAGGGAGGGGATGACATTCAGTACTTC; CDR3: CSVEGGDDIQYF
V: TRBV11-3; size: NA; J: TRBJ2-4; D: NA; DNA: TGTGCCAGCAGCTTAAGGGTCTCCGGGGAAAACATTCAGTACTTC; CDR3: CASSLRVSGENIQYF
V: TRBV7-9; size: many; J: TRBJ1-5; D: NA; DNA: TGTGCCAGCAGCAACACTGACGGCAATCAGCCCCAGCATTTT; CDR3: CASSNTDGNQPQHF
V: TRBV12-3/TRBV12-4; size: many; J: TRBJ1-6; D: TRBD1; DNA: TGTGCCAGCAGCATAGGCGGGACAGCCAACTCACCCCTCCACTTT; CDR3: CASSIGGTANSPLHF
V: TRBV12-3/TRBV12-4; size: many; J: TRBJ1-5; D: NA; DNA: TGTGCCAGCAGTTTTGTGGAGTATCATAGCAATCAGCCCCAGCATTTT; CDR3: CASSFVEYHSNQPQHF
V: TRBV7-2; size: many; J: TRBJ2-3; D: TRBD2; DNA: TGTGCCAGCAGAACTCCGGGACTAGTCACAGATACGCAGTATTTT; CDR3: CASRTPGLVTDTQYF
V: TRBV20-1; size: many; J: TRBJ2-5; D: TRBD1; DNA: TGCAGTGCTACCCCCGGACAGGGGCCGCAAGAGACCCAGTACTTC; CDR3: CSATPGQGPQETQYF
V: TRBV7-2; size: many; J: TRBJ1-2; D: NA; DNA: TGTGCCAGCACCATGGGAGCAGCCTACTATGGCTACACCTTC; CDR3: CASTMGAAYYGYTF
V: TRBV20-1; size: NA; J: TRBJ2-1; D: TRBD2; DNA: TGCAGTGCTAGAGATCCCGGGACTAGCGGATACAATGAGCAGTTCTTC; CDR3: CSARDPGTSGYNEQFF